Below are 11 T cell receptor beta chains sequenced from a single sample in a study of shared clonotypes between healthy human individuals. Profiled with immunoSEQ multiplex PCR; TCRdb holds only in-frame clones, not every one. The table has under 2,500,000 clones, 90% to 97% seen once; the top ten hold roughly 0.13%. Specimen: naive CD4+ T cells sorted from blood. As to subset: CD45RA+ positively selected. These receptors were taken from a young man in good health.

The V and J genes are TRBV13 and TRBJ2-7; 9 bases are shared with TRBD2. The germline CDR1 and CDR2 sequences are PRHDT and FYEKMQ (reference sequence). V dropped 3 bases and J dropped 2; count of bases not matched to a gene: 5. The CDR3 is 15 residues long. CDR3 region: CASSFASGITYEQYF. The CDR3 DNA reads TGTGCCAGCAGCTTCGCTAGCGGGATCACCTACGAGCAGTACTTC.

The DNA of the CDR3 is TGTGCCAGCAGTGAGCCTACAGGGGATGTTGGGGGCTACACCTTC. This sequence encodes CASSEPTGDVGGYTF. This chain links TRBV25-1 with TRBJ1-2; 7 bases fit TRBD1. J lost 8 bases, V lost 3 bases, and 12 bases had no gene match. CDR1 and CDR2 (germline): MGHDK, SYGVNS. The CDR3 totals 15 residues.

V and J are TRBV10-3 and TRBJ2-7, with D possibly being TRBD1 (6 bases). The CDR3 contains 14 residues. CDR1 is ENHRY and CDR2 is SYGVKD in the germline V gene. V shed 0 bases and J shed 9 bases, with 15 bases lying between them. The CDR3 nucleotides are TGTGCCATCAGTGAGTCTGGACAGACCATTCGGCAGTACTTC. This gives the protein CAISESGQTIRQYF.

This clone was picked up one time. V is TRBV5-6 and J is TRBJ1-4; D may be TRBD1 (5 bases). Germline V gives CDR1 SGHDT, CDR2 YYEEEE. With 5 bases removed from V and 1 base from J, the gap between germline ends came to 9 bases. This CDR3 comprises 14 residues. This CDR3 reads CASSWGVTNEKLFF. The CDR3 DNA is TGTGCCAGCAGTTGGGGGGTAACTAATGAAAAACTGTTTTTT.

The gene calls are TRBV2 and TRBJ1-2; D call uncertain. CDR1 SNHLY and CDR2 FYNNEI come from the germline V gene. V lost 1 base, J lost 4 bases, and 10 bases lay in between. This CDR3 region has 14 residues. CDR3 sequence reads: CASSEGSKLYGYTF. The CDR3 region has the DNA TGTGCCAGCAGTGAAGGAAGCAAACTCTATGGCTACACCTTC.

The V call is TRBV6-1, the J call TRBJ2-5; no definite D call. V lost 1 base and J lost 5, with 5 bases in between. This CDR3 region has 12 residues. Germline V gene data show CDR1 as MNHNS and CDR2 as SASEGT. The CDR3 sequence is CASSEVKETQYF. The CDR3 DNA follows: TGTGCCAGCAGTGAAGTTAAGGAGACCCAGTACTTC.

CDR3 sequence (DNA): TGCGCCAGCAGCTCTTTTGGAAGCGAGCAGTACTTC. This gives the protein CASSSFGSEQYF. The chain is built from TRBV5-1 and TRBJ2-7; D is unresolved. The CDR3 is made up of 12 amino acids. The V gene lost 3 bases and the J gene lost 6 bases, with 10 bases spanning the gap. CDR1 is SGHRS and CDR2 is YFSETQ in the germline V gene.

This chain joins TRBV6-1 and TRBJ1-5; D call uncertain. This CDR3 is 14 amino acids long. Per germline, CDR1 MNHNS and CDR2 SASEGT. Trimming removed 6 bases from V and 3 bases from J, with 12 bases in between. CDR3 residues: CASSSSGINQPQHF. The CDR3 DNA reads as TGTGCCAGCAGCAGTTCGGGGATCAATCAGCCCCAGCATTTT.

This clone was found once. This chain connects TRBV5-4 to TRBJ2-3, with TRBD2 as a possible D gene (5 bases). Germline loops: CDR1 SGHNT, CDR2 YYREEE (reference sequence). The CDR3 is 15 residues long. Trimming took off 1 base at V and 2 bases at J, with 11 bases between the two ends. This CDR3 is CASSLFSTTTDTQYF. DNA of the CDR3: TGTGCCAGCAGCTTGTTTTCGACTACCACAGATACGCAGTATTTT.

The gene calls are TRBV5-1 and TRBJ2-5; D assignment may be TRBD1 or TRBD2 (6 bases each). There are 17 residues in the CDR3. V lost 3 bases, J lost 5 bases, and 23 bases lay in between. Germline assignment: CDR1 SGHRS and CDR2 YFSETQ. In nucleotides, the CDR3 is TGCGCCAGCAGCTCGATACCGGCTAGCGTAAGGGGGGAGACCCAGTACTTC. This translates into CASSSIPASVRGETQYF. The full variable domain, with the rest looked up from reference TRBV5-1 and TRBJ2-5, is KAGVTQTPRYLIKTRGQQVTLSCSPISGHRSVSWYQQTPGQGLQFLFEYFSETQRNKGNFPGRFSGRQFSNSRSEMNVSTLELGDSALYLCASSSIPASVRGETQYFGPGTRLLVL.

The V and J genes are TRBV11-2 and TRBJ2-7; 7 nucleotides agree with TRBD1. The CDR3 contains 15 residues. CDR1 and CDR2 (germline): SGHAT, FQNNGV. V shed 4 bases and J 3 bases; nucleotides not matched to a gene: 9. For the CDR3, the DNA is TGTGCCAGCAGCTCGCTCCGGGACAGACACTACGAGCAGTACTTC. Translating gives CASSSLRDRHYEQYF.